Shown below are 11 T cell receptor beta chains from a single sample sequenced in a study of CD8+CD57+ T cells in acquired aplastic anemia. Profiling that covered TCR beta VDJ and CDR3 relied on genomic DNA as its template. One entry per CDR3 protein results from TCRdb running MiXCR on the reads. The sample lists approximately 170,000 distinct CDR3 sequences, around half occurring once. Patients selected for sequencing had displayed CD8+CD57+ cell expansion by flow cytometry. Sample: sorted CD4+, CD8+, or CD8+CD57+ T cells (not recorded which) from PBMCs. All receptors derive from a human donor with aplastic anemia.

CDR3 amino acids: CASSPRQTDTQYF. The DNA of the CDR3 is TGTGCCAGCAGCCCACGACAGACAGATACGCAGTATTTT. This chain connects TRBV9 to TRBJ2-3; maybe TRBD1 (5 bases). In germline, CDR1 is SGDLS, CDR2 YYNGEE. V was trimmed by 4 bases and J by 3 bases, leaving 9 bases between them. The CDR3 spans 13 residues. The variable domain in full, with the rest retrieved from reference TRBV9 and TRBJ2-3, is DSGVTQTPKHLITATGQRVTLRCSPRSGDLSVYWYQQSLDQGLQFLIQYYNGEERAKGNILERFSAQQFPDLHSELNLSSLELGDSALYFCASSPRQTDTQYFGPGTRLTVL.

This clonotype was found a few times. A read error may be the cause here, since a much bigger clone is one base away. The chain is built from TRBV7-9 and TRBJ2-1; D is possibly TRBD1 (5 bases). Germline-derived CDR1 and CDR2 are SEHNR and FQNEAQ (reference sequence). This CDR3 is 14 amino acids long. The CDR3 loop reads CASSLTQGNNGQFF. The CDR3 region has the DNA TGTGCCAGCAGCTTAACCCAGGGAAACAATGGGCAGTTCTTC. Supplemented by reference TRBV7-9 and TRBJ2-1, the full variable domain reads DTGVSQNPRHKITKRGQNVTFRCDPISEHNRLYWYRQTLGQGPEFLTYFQNEAQLEKSRLLSDRFSAERPKGSFSTLEIQRTEQGDSAMYLCASSLTQGNNGQFFGPGTRLTVL.

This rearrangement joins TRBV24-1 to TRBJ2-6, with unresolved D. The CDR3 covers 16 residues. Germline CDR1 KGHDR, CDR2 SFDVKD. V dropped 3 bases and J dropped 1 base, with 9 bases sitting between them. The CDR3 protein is CATSDPQTSGANVLTF. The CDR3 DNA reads TGTGCCACCAGTGATCCCCAAACTTCTGGGGCCAACGTCCTGACTTTC.

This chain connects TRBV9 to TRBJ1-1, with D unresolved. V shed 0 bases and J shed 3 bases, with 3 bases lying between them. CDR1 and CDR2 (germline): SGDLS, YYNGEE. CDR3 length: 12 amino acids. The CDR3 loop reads CASSVGDTEAFF. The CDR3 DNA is TGTGCCAGCAGCGTAGGGGACACTGAAGCTTTCTTT. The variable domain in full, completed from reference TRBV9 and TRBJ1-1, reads DSGVTQTPKHLITATGQRVTLRCSPRSGDLSVYWYQQSLDQGLQFLIQYYNGEERAKGNILERFSAQQFPDLHSELNLSSLELGDSALYFCASSVGDTEAFFGQGTRLTVV.

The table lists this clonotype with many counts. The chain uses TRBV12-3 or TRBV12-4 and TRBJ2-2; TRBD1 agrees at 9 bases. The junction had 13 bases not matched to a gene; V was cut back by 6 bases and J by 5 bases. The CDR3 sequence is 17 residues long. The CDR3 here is CASRPEPGQGKTGELFF. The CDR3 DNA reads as TGTGCCAGCAGACCCGAACCGGGACAGGGAAAAACCGGGGAGCTGTTTTTT.

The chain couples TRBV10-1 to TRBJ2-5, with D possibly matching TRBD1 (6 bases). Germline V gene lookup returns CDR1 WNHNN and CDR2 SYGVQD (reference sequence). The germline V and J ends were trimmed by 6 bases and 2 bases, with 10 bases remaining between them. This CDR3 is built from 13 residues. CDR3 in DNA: TGCGCCAGCAGCGGACAGAGACAAGAGACCCAGTACTTC. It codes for CASSGQRQETQYF.

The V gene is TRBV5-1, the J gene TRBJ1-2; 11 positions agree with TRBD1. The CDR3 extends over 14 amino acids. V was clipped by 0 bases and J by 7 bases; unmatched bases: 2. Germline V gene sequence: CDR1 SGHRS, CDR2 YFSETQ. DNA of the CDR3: TGCGCCAGCAGCTTGGGGACAGGGGGCCGTGGCTACACCTTC. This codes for CASSLGTGGRGYTF.

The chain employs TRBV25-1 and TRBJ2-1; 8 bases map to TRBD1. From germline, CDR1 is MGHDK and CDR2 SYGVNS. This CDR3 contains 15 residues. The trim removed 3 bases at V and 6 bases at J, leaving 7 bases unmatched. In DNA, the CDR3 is TGTGCCAGCAGTGATGTTAGGACAGGGACCAATGAGCAGTTCTTC. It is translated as CASSDVRTGTNEQFF.

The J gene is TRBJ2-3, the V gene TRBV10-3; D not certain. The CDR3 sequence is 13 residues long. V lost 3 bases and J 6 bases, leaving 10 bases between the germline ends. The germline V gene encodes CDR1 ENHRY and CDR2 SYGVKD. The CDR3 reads CAISEQSEDTQYF. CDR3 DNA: TGTGCCATCAGTGAACAGTCGGAGGATACGCAGTATTTT.

In DNA, the CDR3 is TGCAGCGGGCGGGTGGGCTATGGCTACACCTTC. As protein: CSGRVGYGYTF. The chain couples TRBV29-1 to TRBJ1-2; no clear D gene. The CDR3 extends over 11 amino acids. Between the trimmed V and J ends, which lost 7 bases and 4 bases, there was a span of 10 bases. CDR1 and CDR2 from the germline V gene are SQVTM and ANQGSEA. Looking up the rest from reference TRBV29-1 and TRBJ1-2 gives the full variable domain: SAVISQKPSRDICQRGTSLTIQCQVDSQVTMMFWYRQQPGQSLTLIATANQGSEATYESGFVIDKFPISRPNLTFSTLTVSNMSPEDSSIYLCSGRVGYGYTFGSGTRLTVV.

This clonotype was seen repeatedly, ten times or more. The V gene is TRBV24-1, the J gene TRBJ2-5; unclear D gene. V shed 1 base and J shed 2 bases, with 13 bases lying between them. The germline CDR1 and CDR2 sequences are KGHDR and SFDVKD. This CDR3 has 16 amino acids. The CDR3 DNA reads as TGTGCCACCAGTGATTTAGCCAGCCAAGGGCAAGAGACCCAGTACTTC. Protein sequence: CATSDLASQGQETQYF.